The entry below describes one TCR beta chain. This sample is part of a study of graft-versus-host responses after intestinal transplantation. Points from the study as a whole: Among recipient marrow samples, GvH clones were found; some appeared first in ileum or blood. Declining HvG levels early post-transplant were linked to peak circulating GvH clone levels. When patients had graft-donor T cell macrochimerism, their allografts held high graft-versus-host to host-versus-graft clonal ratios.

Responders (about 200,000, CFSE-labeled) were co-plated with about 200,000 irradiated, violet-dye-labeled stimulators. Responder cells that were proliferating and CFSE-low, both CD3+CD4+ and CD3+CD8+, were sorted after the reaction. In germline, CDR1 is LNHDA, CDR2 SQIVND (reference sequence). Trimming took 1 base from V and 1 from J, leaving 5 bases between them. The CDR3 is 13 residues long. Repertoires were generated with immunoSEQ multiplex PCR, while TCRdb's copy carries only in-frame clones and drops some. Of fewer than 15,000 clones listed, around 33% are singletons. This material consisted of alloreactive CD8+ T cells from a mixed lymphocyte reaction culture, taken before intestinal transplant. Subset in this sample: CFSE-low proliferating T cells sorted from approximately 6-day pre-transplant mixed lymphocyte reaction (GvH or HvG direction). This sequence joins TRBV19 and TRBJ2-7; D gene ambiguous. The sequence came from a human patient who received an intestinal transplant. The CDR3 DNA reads TGTGCCAGTAGTATAGGAGGTTCCTACGAGCAGTACTTC. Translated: CASSIGGSYEQYF.